These 22 T cell receptor beta chains were all obtained from the same sample, sequenced in a study of metastatic and nonmetastatic thyroid tumors. All patients were untreated before thyroid surgery. TCRdb reprocessed the PCR reads using MiXCR. The table has about 38,000 clones, approximately 44% seen once. Sequencing was carried out using tumor tissue. These receptors all come from a male donor with papillary thyroid cancer or a benign thyroid nodule (not recorded which). Some clones in this sample may be carry-over from other donors' samples.

The CDR3 here is CASSSRQGSTDTQYF. The DNA for the CDR3 is TGTGCCAGCAGTTCGAGACAGGGGAGCACAGATACGCAGTATTTT. V gene TRBV12-3 or TRBV12-4 combines with J gene TRBJ2-3, with 8 nucleotides matching TRBD1. With V trimmed by 4 bases and J by 0 bases, 3 bases remained unmatched. The CDR3 has 15 residues.

This clone was seen only a few times. The chain recombines TRBV28 with TRBJ2-5, with D maybe TRBD1 (5 bases). The V end lost 3 bases, the J end lost 2 bases, and 10 bases lay between the germline ends. The CDR3 covers 14 residues. Germline CDR1 is MDHEN and CDR2 is SYDVKM. CDR3: CASSFGHGQETQYF. The DNA of the CDR3 is TGTGCCAGCAGTTTCGGACACGGACAAGAGACCCAGTACTTC.

This clone was observed a handful of times. CDR3 region: CSARDIGLAGDEQYF. CDR3 coding DNA: TGCAGTGCTAGAGATATCGGCCTCGCGGGGGATGAGCAGTACTTC. The chain combines TRBV20-1 with TRBJ2-7, with TRBD2 identical over 7 bases. Germline loops: CDR1 DFQATT, CDR2 SNEGSKA (reference sequence). With V trimmed by 0 bases and J by 7 bases, 12 bases remained unmatched. This CDR3 has 15 amino acids.

The chain joins TRBV5-4 to TRBJ2-2, with a weak D call TRBD1 (5 bases). This CDR3 has 17 amino acids. The germline V gene encodes CDR1 SGHNT and CDR2 YYREEE (reference sequence). Trimming took off 0 bases at V and 6 bases at J, with 18 bases between the two ends. CDR3 nucleotides: TGTGCCAGCAGCTTGGTGGCAGGGTTGCGAACGGCCGGGGAGCTGTTTTTT. Its translation: CASSLVAGLRTAGELFF.

There are a few counts of this clone. V is TRBV6-2 or TRBV6-3 and J is TRBJ1-5; possibly TRBD1 for D (5 bases). The germline CDR1 and CDR2 sequences are MNHEY and SVGEGT. Deletions cut 6 bases from V and 7 bases from J, with 19 bases between. This CDR3 comprises 15 residues. The CDR3, as DNA: TGTGCCAGCAGCAGTACCGGGGGTGCCCTACAGCCCCAGCATTTT. As protein: CASSSTGGALQPQHF.

This clone was seen a few times. CDR3 amino acids: CASRQPSGPRETQYF. CDR3 nucleotides: TGTGCCAGCAGGCAACCGTCGGGGCCAAGGGAGACCCAGTACTTC. V and J are TRBV6-1 and TRBJ2-5; tentatively, D is TRBD1 or TRBD2 (5 bases each). CDR3 length equals 15 residues. CDR1 is MNHNS and CDR2 is SASEGT in the germline V gene. The V gene lost 6 bases and the J gene lost 5 bases, with 19 bases spanning the gap.

The J gene is TRBJ2-5, the V gene TRBV18, with D unclear. Trimming took off 3 bases at V and 5 bases at J, with 7 bases between the two ends. From germline, CDR1 is KGHSH and CDR2 LQKENI. CDR3 length: 12 amino acids. The CDR3 DNA is TGTGCCAGCTCACCTACCGAGGAGACCCAGTACTTC. Its protein product is CASSPTEETQYF.

The V gene is TRBV12-3 or TRBV12-4, the J gene TRBJ1-2; a weak D match, TRBD1 (5 bases). Trimming took off 4 bases at V and 7 bases at J, with 16 bases between the two ends. The CDR3 has 14 residues. CDR3 in amino acids: CASSSQGLGFGYTF. The CDR3 region has the DNA TGTGCCAGCAGTTCCCAGGGTTTAGGTTTTGGCTACACCTTC.

The chain joins TRBV30 to TRBJ2-2; D is undetermined. V lost 3 bases and J 3 bases, leaving 8 bases between the germline ends. This CDR3 has 13 amino acids. Germline-derived CDR1 and CDR2 are GTSNPN and SVGIG (reference sequence). The CDR3 spells CAWRPQDTGELFF. The CDR3 coding sequence is TGTGCCTGGAGACCCCAGGACACCGGGGAGCTGTTTTTT. Together with reference TRBV30 and TRBJ2-2, the CDR3 gives the full variable domain: SQTIHQWPATLVQPVGSPLSLECTVEGTSNPNLYWYRQAAGRGLQLLFYSVGIGQISSEVPQNLSASRPQDRQFILSSKKLLLSDSGFYLCAWRPQDTGELFFGEGSRLTVL.

This clone was counted a few times. The chain links TRBV20-1 to TRBJ1-5, with D possibly being TRBD1 (5 bases). Germline V lookup: CDR1 DFQATT, CDR2 SNEGSKA (reference sequence). This CDR3 comprises 13 residues. V gave up 5 bases and J gave up 0 bases, with 8 bases separating them. This CDR3 is CSAAQDSNQPQHF. Here the CDR3 DNA reads TGCAGTGCTGCACAGGATAGCAATCAGCCCCAGCATTTT.

The chain uses TRBV4-1 and TRBJ2-7; 8 bases fit TRBD2. Germline assignment: CDR1 MGHRA and CDR2 YSYEKL. With V trimmed by 1 base and J by 7 bases, 9 bases remained unmatched. The CDR3 is made up of 15 amino acids. CDR3 residues: CASSQVSGSRLEQYF. CDR3 DNA sequence: TGCGCCAGCAGCCAAGTGAGCGGGAGCCGGTTGGAGCAGTACTTC.

This clone is medium-sized by share. The chain couples TRBV28 to TRBJ1-1; a possible D gene is TRBD1 (5 bases). The length of the CDR3 is 11 residues. Germline V gives CDR1 MDHEN, CDR2 SYDVKM. V was trimmed by 3 bases and J by 7 bases, leaving 6 bases between them. The CDR3 here is CASSFGGEAFF. The CDR3 DNA is TGTGCCAGCAGTTTCGGGGGTGAAGCTTTCTTT.

The chain links TRBV6-5 to TRBJ2-7; D possibly corresponds to TRBD2 (5 bases). Germline V gene lookup returns CDR1 MNHEY and CDR2 SVGAGI. Trimming took off 6 bases at V and 5 bases at J, with 14 bases between the two ends. The CDR3 has 13 residues. The CDR3 loop reads CASRDSGFHEQYF. DNA for the CDR3: TGTGCCAGCAGGGACTCCGGCTTCCACGAGCAGTACTTC.

This clone was seen a few times. DNA for the CDR3: TGTGCCAGCAGTGACGGGACTAGCACCGGGGAGCTGTTTTTT. It yields the protein CASSDGTSTGELFF. The chain is built from TRBV6-4 and TRBJ2-2; 8 bases align to TRBD2. J gave up 4 bases and V 2 bases, and 0 bases lay outside the gene matches. The germline V gene encodes CDR1 MRHNA and CDR2 SNTAGT. This CDR3 is built from 14 residues.

This clone was seen only a few times. The chain employs TRBV4-3 and TRBJ1-5; D gene uncertain. Germline-derived CDR1 and CDR2 are LGHNA and YSLEER. CDR3 length: 15 amino acids. Trimming removed 0 bases from V and 5 bases from J, with 11 bases in between. The CDR3, as DNA: TGCGCCAGCAGCCAAGATAGCGGGGTTTATCAGCCCCAGCATTTT. This sequence encodes CASSQDSGVYQPQHF.

The chain combines TRBV7-3 with TRBJ2-3, with D possibly being TRBD2 (6 bases). From germline, CDR1 is SGHTA and CDR2 FQGTGA. The V and J ends lost 3 bases and 2 bases respectively, with 9 bases between them. The length of the CDR3 is 14 residues. The CDR3 here is CASSLAGNTDTQYF. CDR3 nucleotide sequence: TGTGCCAGCAGCTTGGCGGGAAACACAGATACGCAGTATTTT.

The table lists this clone with a few counts. The chain joins TRBV6-1 to TRBJ2-3, with a tentative D call TRBD2 (5 bases). The germline V and J ends were trimmed by 6 bases and 2 bases, with 9 bases remaining between them. Germline loops: CDR1 MNHNS, CDR2 SASEGT. The CDR3 loop spans 13 amino acids. DNA of the CDR3: TGTGCCAGCAGAGCGGTCGACACAGATACGCAGTATTTT. It yields the protein CASRAVDTDTQYF.

V usage is TRBV11-3 and J usage is TRBJ2-2; TRBD1 is a possible D gene (6 bases). The CDR3 consists of 13 residues. CDR1 and CDR2 from the germline V gene are SGHNT and YENEEA. V lost 9 bases and J 0 bases, leaving 8 bases between the germline ends. CDR3 region: CASTGPNTGELFF. CDR3 bases: TGTGCCAGTACAGGGCCGAACACCGGGGAGCTGTTTTTT.

The chain is built from TRBV11-2 and TRBJ2-7; D possibly matches TRBD1 or TRBD2 (6 bases each). Trimming took 1 base from V and 6 from J, leaving 19 bases between them. Germline V gene sequence: CDR1 SGHAT, CDR2 FQNNGV. The CDR3 contains 16 residues. The CDR3 protein is CASSLVFGGPFGEQYF. The CDR3 DNA sequence: TGTGCCAGCAGCTTAGTTTTTGGGGGGCCGTTTGGCGAGCAGTACTTC.

This clone was observed a few times. The chain uses TRBV6-1 and TRBJ2-7; D not certain. There are 10 residues in the CDR3. The V end was cut by 8 bases, the J end by 6 bases, with 8 bases between. CDR1 MNHNS and CDR2 SASEGT come from the germline V gene. In DNA, the CDR3 is TGTGCCAGCGGCAGCCGCGAGCAGTACTTC. It specifies CASGSREQYF.

About this clone: Relative to the germline gene, one junction end is altered; a read error may explain this. CDR3 in DNA: TGTGCCAGCATCCAAGAAAGGCCCGGGCACTATGGCTACACCTTC. Protein product: CASIQERPGHYGYTF. The chain employs TRBV14 and TRBJ1-2, with D uncertain. This CDR3 region has 15 residues. Germline-derived CDR1 and CDR2 are SGHDN and FVKESK.

This clone came up a few times. The J gene is TRBJ2-3, the V gene TRBV11-2; TRBD1 agrees at 7 bases. CDR3 size: 15 residues. The V and J ends lost 5 bases and 0 bases, in that order; junction bases with no gene match: 5. CDR1 SGHAT and CDR2 FQNNGV come from the germline V gene. For the CDR3, the DNA is TGTGCCAGCAGCACATCGGGACAGAGCACAGATACGCAGTATTTT. As protein: CASSTSGQSTDTQYF.